One and the same sample provided the 29 T cell receptor beta chains below, sequenced in a study of control samples from healthy donors and cancer patients. Generated by immunoSEQ multiplex PCR, the TCRdb table keeps only in-frame clones and is missing some. The table has approximately 100,000 clones, 70% to 90% seen once. Source material: blood. These receptors were obtained from a woman aged 40 to 49 in good health.

The chain is built from TRBV7-9 and TRBJ2-5, with D maybe TRBD1 (5 bases). The germline V gene encodes CDR1 SEHNR and CDR2 FQNEAQ (reference sequence). The CDR3 covers 14 residues. With 2 bases removed from V and 1 base from J, the gap between germline ends came to 8 bases. CDR3 in amino acids: CASSLMGPQETQYF. DNA of the CDR3: TGTGCCAGCAGCTTAATGGGGCCCCAAGAGACCCAGTACTTC.

This chain joins TRBV3-1 (or the pseudogene TRBV3-2) and TRBJ2-1, with TRBD2 matching 10 bases. V was clipped by 1 base and J by 1 base; unmatched bases: 4. The CDR3 has 17 amino acids. CDR1 is LGHDT and CDR2 is YNNKEL in the germline V gene (reference sequence). The CDR3 bases are TGTGCCAGCAGCCAAGTCGGTAGCGGGGGGTCCTACAATGAGCAGTTCTTC. This gives the protein CASSQVGSGGSYNEQFF.

This clone was counted only a few times. V usage is TRBV5-6 and J usage is TRBJ1-2; D is possibly TRBD1 (6 bases). V lost 3 bases and J lost 2, with 14 bases in between. Germline values: CDR1 SGHDT, CDR2 YYEEEE. This CDR3 has 15 residues. In DNA form, the CDR3 reads TGTGCCAGCAGCTCGTTTCCCGGACAGAACTATGGCTACACCTTC. It specifies CASSSFPGQNYGYTF.

The V and J genes are TRBV19 and TRBJ2-1; 14 positions match TRBD2. This CDR3 spans 18 amino acids. Unmatched junction bases numbered 10, after V lost 2 bases and J lost 7 bases. Germline CDR1 is LNHDA and CDR2 is SQIVND (reference sequence). The CDR3 DNA sequence: TGTGCCAGTAGTATATACGGAGTGGGACTAGCGGGGGCTAATGAGCAGTTCTTC. Its protein is CASSIYGVGLAGANEQFF.

The chain joins TRBV20-1 to TRBJ2-1, with no clear D. Germline V gene lookup returns CDR1 DFQATT and CDR2 SNEGSKA (reference sequence). V was pared by 0 bases and J by 7 bases, with 4 bases between. The CDR3 spans 11 residues. CDR3 nucleotide sequence: TGCAGTGCTAGAGATAGTAATGAGCAGTTCTTC. Amino acid sequence: CSARDSNEQFF.

The genes are TRBV15 and TRBJ1-2; TRBD1 might be the D (5 bases). The V gene's germline CDR1 is LNHNV and CDR2 YYDKDF (reference sequence). This CDR3 comprises 14 residues. With 0 bases removed from V and 7 bases from J, the gap between germline ends came to 12 bases. CDR3 DNA sequence: TGTGCCACCAGCAGAGATACGGCGGGACGTGGCTACACCTTC. This translates into CATSRDTAGRGYTF.

The chain couples TRBV25-1 to TRBJ2-7, with 7 bases aligning to TRBD1. Germline trimming cut 7 bases from V and 1 base from J; bases unmatched to any gene: 4. The CDR3 has 13 amino acids. CDR1 and CDR2 (germline): MGHDK, SYGVNS. Here the CDR3 DNA reads TGTGCCAGCAAACCGGGACAGTCCTACGAGCAGTACTTC. This encodes CASKPGQSYEQYF.

The chain employs TRBV20-1 and TRBJ1-2; D call uncertain. V gave up 1 base and J gave up 8 bases, with 8 bases separating them. The CDR3 spans 11 residues. Germline V lookup: CDR1 DFQATT, CDR2 SNEGSKA (reference sequence). The CDR3 sequence is CSARVGRGYTF. CDR3 in DNA: TGCAGTGCTAGAGTCGGGCGCGGCTACACCTTC.

The chain carries TRBV6-5 and TRBJ2-7; 9 positions match TRBD1. Germline V CDR1 and CDR2: MNHEY, SVGAGI. There are 15 residues in the CDR3. The ends lost 2 bases at V and 2 bases at J; junction bases unmatched: 4. CDR3 residues: CASSYTRTGAYEQYF. DNA of the CDR3: TGTGCCAGCAGTTACACTAGGACAGGGGCCTACGAGCAGTACTTC.

This rearrangement joins TRBV27 to TRBJ1-5; D might be TRBD1 (5 bases). Germline lookup yields CDR1 MNHEY and CDR2 SMNVEV (reference sequence). V was clipped by 0 bases and J by 1 base, with 7 bases between them. The CDR3 contains 15 residues. The CDR3 region has the DNA TGTGCCAGCAGTTTATCAGGGGTCAGCAATCAGCCCCAGCATTTT. Residues: CASSLSGVSNQPQHF.

The chain's CDR3 is CASKQETTNTGELFF. The CDR3 DNA sequence: TGTGCCAGCAAACAGGAAACTACGAACACCGGGGAGCTGTTTTTT. V and J are TRBV3-1 (or the pseudogene TRBV3-2) and TRBJ2-2, with D possibly matching TRBD1 (5 bases). The V and J ends lost 7 bases and 0 bases respectively, with 12 bases between them. Germline values: CDR1 LGHDT, CDR2 YNNKEL (reference sequence). The length of the CDR3 is 15 residues.

V usage is TRBV9 and J usage is TRBJ1-2; 7 nucleotides match TRBD1. The CDR3 covers 16 residues. The germline V gene encodes CDR1 SGDLS and CDR2 YYNGEE. The V segment lost 3 bases and the J segment 13 bases; nucleotides outside the gene matches: 21. CDR3 DNA: TGTGCCAGCAGCGAGCCCATTGACGGGACAGCCTTCGAGTCCACCTTC. The encoded protein is CASSEPIDGTAFESTF.

The rearrangement links TRBV7-9 to TRBJ1-2; a weak D match, TRBD1 (6 bases). This CDR3 has 16 residues. Germline-derived CDR1 and CDR2 are SEHNR and FQNEAQ (reference sequence). Trimming shortened V by 5 bases and J by 13 bases, and 29 bases separated the two germline ends. CDR3 loop: CASSPTYRALALGCTF. In DNA, the CDR3 is TGTGCCAGCAGCCCCACGTACAGGGCGCTGGCCCTTGGGTGCACCTTC.

CDR3 bases: TGTGCCAGCAGCCCCCGTAGCGGGGACTCCATATTCTCTGGGGCCAACGTCCTGACTTTC. The encoded protein is CASSPRSGDSIFSGANVLTF. The chain joins TRBV21-1 to TRBJ2-6; TRBD2 reflects the table's D call only, with no check against the DNA. TRBV21-1 counts as a pseudogene. The CDR3 contains 20 residues.

This chain joins TRBV5-1 and TRBJ2-2; D is tentatively TRBD1 or TRBD2 (6 bases each). The length of the CDR3 is 16 residues. V gave up 2 bases and J gave up 0 bases, with 11 bases separating them. Germline CDR1 is SGHRS and CDR2 is YFSETQ. CDR3 bases: TGCGCCAGCAGCTTAGGGGGGACAACGAACACCGGGGAGCTGTTTTTT. Residues: CASSLGGTTNTGELFF.

This clone is a singleton in its sample. The rearrangement uses TRBV13 and TRBJ2-7; TRBD2 matches 9 bases. This CDR3 comprises 16 residues. Germline-derived CDR1 and CDR2 are PRHDT and FYEKMQ (reference sequence). J gave up 7 bases and V 3 bases, and 13 bases lay outside the gene matches. CDR3 DNA sequence: TGTGCCAGCAGCTTGTTTTCTAGCGGGATTTTGAGGGAGCAGTACTTC. Residues: CASSLFSSGILREQYF.

The chain combines TRBV24-1 with TRBJ1-2; the D gene is possibly TRBD1 (5 bases). The V gene lost 4 bases and the J gene lost 2 bases, with 16 bases spanning the gap. The CDR3 runs to 16 residues. Germline assignment: CDR1 KGHDR and CDR2 SFDVKD. The CDR3 DNA reads TGTGCCACCAGTGAACACGGGACCCTAAGGAACTATGGCTACACCTTC. It is translated as CATSEHGTLRNYGYTF.

The CDR3 region is CASSLRPRGTEAFF. CDR3 sequence (DNA): TGTGCCAGCAGCTTACGTCCCCGGGGGACTGAAGCTTTCTTT. V usage is TRBV7-8 and J usage is TRBJ1-1; tentatively, D is TRBD1 (5 bases). V was cut by 2 bases and J by 5 bases, with 12 bases left in between. There are 14 residues in the CDR3. In germline, CDR1 is SGHVS, CDR2 FQNEAQ.

V and J are TRBV5-6 and TRBJ2-3; TRBD1 aligns across 8 bases. Germline V gives CDR1 SGHDT, CDR2 YYEEEE. The CDR3 sequence is 14 residues long. Trimming at V came to 1 base and at J to 5 bases, leaving 3 bases not matched to a gene. CDR3 protein: CASSLPRGRDTQYF. The CDR3 region has the DNA TGTGCCAGCAGCTTGCCCAGGGGGCGAGATACGCAGTATTTT. The full variable domain, its missing parts supplied by reference TRBV5-6 and TRBJ2-3, is DAGVTQSPTHLIKTRGQQVTLRCSPKSGHDTVSWYQQALGQGPQFIFQYYEEEERQRGNFPDRFSGHQFPNYSSELNVNALLLGDSALYLCASSLPRGRDTQYFGPGTRLTVL.

V gene TRBV14 combines with J gene TRBJ1-1; D is unclear. Trimming pared 4 bases from V and 1 base from J, leaving 7 bases between. In germline, CDR1 is SGHDN, CDR2 FVKESK. The CDR3 consists of 13 residues. This CDR3 reads CASSRMSNTEAFF. Here the CDR3 DNA reads TGTGCCAGCAGCCGTATGTCGAACACTGAAGCTTTCTTT.

The chain is built from TRBV2 and TRBJ1-6; 11 bases fit TRBD1. CDR3 size: 14 residues. V was pared by 4 bases and J by 7 bases, with 0 bases of the junction left unmatched. The germline gives CDR1 SNHLY, CDR2 FYNNEI. This CDR3 is CASSGDRGNSPLHF. The CDR3, as DNA: TGTGCCAGCAGTGGGGACAGGGGGAATTCACCCCTCCACTTT.

The rearrangement joins TRBV6-2 or TRBV6-3 to TRBJ2-3; the D is unclear. Between the trimmed V and J ends, which lost 3 bases and 8 bases, there was a span of 12 bases. The CDR3 has 13 residues. The germline gives CDR1 MNHEY, CDR2 SVGEGT. CDR3 nucleotides: TGTGCCAGCAGTTATTACGGGCAGGTTACGCAGTATTTT. It is translated as CASSYYGQVTQYF.

The chain uses TRBV6-5 and TRBJ1-1, with D tentatively TRBD1 (5 bases). Between the trimmed V and J ends, which lost 7 bases and 0 bases, there was a span of 9 bases. This CDR3 is 13 amino acids long. The V gene's germline CDR1 is MNHEY and CDR2 SVGAGI. The DNA of the CDR3 is TGTGCCAGCAACAGGAACATGAACACTGAAGCTTTCTTT. Encoded protein: CASNRNMNTEAFF.

This chain's CDR3 is CASSTSGTSGNTIYF. In DNA, the CDR3 is TGTGCCAGTAGTACATCAGGTACCTCCGGAAACACCATATATTTT. The chain carries TRBV19 and TRBJ1-3; D unclear. V lost 4 bases to trimming and J lost 4 bases, with 14 bases between them. From germline, CDR1 is LNHDA and CDR2 SQIVND (reference sequence). The CDR3 totals 15 residues.

V usage is TRBV18 and J usage is TRBJ1-4; D not certain. V shed 6 bases and J shed 0 bases, with 14 bases lying between them. CDR1 and CDR2 (germline): KGHSH, LQKENI. The CDR3 runs to 16 residues. The CDR3 spells CASSSLPSATNEKLFF. The CDR3 coding sequence is TGTGCCAGCTCCTCCTTGCCCTCCGCAACTAATGAAAAACTGTTTTTT.

The V gene is TRBV24-1, the J gene TRBJ2-3; 8 positions agree with TRBD1. V was clipped by 4 bases and J by 0 bases; unmatched bases: 5. From germline, CDR1 is KGHDR and CDR2 SFDVKD. The CDR3 has 16 amino acids. The CDR3: CATSDKWTGSTDTQYF. Here the CDR3 DNA reads TGTGCCACCAGTGACAAGTGGACAGGGAGCACAGATACGCAGTATTTT.

This chain joins TRBV29-1 and TRBJ2-7; 9 bases are a match to TRBD1. V dropped 6 bases and J dropped 3; count of bases not matched to a gene: 15. Germline CDR1 SQVTM, CDR2 ANQGSEA. The length of the CDR3 is 16 residues. The CDR3, as DNA: TGCAGCGTCGCTACTTTAACCGGGACAGGGATCTACGAGCAGTACTTC. Translation gives CSVATLTGTGIYEQYF.

The chain carries TRBV3-1 (or the pseudogene TRBV3-2) and TRBJ1-1; D may be TRBD1 (6 bases). The V and J ends lost 2 bases and 6 bases respectively, with 10 bases between them. The CDR3 runs 13 residues. CDR1 is LGHDT, CDR2 YNNKEL, per germline (reference sequence). The chain's CDR3 is CASSQQQGSEAFF. The CDR3 bases are TGTGCCAGCAGCCAACAACAGGGATCTGAAGCTTTCTTT.

The gene calls are TRBV7-9 and TRBJ1-5, with 7 bases identical to TRBD1. CDR3 length: 18 residues. Germline values: CDR1 SEHNR, CDR2 FQNEAQ (reference sequence). Germline trimming cut 1 base from V and 0 bases from J; bases unmatched to any gene: 9. This chain's CDR3 is CASSLVKGTEDSNQPQHF. Written as DNA, the CDR3 is TGTGCCAGCAGCTTAGTAAAAGGGACAGAAGATAGCAATCAGCCCCAGCATTTT.